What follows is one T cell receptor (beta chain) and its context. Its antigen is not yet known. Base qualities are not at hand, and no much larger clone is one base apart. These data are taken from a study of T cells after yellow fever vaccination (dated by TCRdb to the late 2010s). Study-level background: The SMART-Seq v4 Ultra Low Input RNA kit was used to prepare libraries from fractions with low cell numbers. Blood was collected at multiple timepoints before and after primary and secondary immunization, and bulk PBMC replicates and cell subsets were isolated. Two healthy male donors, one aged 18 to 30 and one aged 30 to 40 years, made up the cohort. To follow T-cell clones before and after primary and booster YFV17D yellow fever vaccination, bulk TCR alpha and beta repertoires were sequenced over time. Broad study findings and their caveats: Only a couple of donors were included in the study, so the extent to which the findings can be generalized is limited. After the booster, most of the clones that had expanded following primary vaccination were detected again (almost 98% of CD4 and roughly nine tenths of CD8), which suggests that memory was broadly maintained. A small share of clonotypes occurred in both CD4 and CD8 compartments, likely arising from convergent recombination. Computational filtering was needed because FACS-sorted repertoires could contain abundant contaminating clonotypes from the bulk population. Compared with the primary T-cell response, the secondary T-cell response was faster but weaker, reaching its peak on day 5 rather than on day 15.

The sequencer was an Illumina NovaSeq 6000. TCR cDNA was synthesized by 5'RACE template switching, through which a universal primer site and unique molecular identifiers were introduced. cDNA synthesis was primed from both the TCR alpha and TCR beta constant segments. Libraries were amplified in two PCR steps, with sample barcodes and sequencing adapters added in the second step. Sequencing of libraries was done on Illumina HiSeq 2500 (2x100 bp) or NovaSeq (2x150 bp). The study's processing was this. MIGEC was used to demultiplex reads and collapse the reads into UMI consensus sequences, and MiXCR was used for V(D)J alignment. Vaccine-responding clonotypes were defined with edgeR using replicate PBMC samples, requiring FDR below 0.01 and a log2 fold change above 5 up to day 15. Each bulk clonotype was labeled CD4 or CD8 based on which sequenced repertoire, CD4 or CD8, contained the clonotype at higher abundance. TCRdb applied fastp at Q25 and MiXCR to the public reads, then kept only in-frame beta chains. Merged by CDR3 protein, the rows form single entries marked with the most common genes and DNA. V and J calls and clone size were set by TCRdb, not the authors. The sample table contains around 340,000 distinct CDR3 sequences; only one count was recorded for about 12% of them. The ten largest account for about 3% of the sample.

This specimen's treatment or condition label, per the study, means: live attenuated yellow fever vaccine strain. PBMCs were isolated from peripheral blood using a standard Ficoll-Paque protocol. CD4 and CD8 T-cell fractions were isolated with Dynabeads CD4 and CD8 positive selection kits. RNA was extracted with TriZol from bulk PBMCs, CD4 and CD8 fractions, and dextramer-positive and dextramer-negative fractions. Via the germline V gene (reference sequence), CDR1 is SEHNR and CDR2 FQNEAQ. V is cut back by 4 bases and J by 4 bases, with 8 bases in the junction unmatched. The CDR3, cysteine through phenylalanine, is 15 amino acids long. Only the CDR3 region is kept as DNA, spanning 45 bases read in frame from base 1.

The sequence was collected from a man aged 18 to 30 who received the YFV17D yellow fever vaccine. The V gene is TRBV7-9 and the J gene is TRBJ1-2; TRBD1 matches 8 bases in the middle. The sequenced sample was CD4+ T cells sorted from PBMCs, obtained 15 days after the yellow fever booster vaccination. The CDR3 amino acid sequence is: CASSSPQGAIYGYTF. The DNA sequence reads TGTGCCAGCAGCTCACCCCAGGGGGCCATCTATGGCTACACCTTC.